This T cell receptor beta chain is drawn from a study of control samples from healthy donors and cancer patients. The length of the CDR3 is 19 residues. With V trimmed by 3 bases and J by 0 bases, 12 bases remained unmatched. CDR1 and CDR2 from the germline V gene are SGDLS and YYNGEE. Some clones are missing from TCRdb's copy, which holds only in-frame ones; the method was immunoSEQ multiplex PCR. The sample records around 130,000 clones, 80% to 95% being singletons. The receptor was derived from a man in his late teens or twenties in good health. The chain employs TRBV9 and TRBJ1-3; 10 bases agree with TRBD1. The sequenced sample was blood. The DNA of the CDR3 is TGTGCCAGCAGCGATGGGACAGGGGCGTCAGGCGGCTCTGGAAACACCATATATTTT. Translating it yields CASSDGTGASGGSGNTIYF.